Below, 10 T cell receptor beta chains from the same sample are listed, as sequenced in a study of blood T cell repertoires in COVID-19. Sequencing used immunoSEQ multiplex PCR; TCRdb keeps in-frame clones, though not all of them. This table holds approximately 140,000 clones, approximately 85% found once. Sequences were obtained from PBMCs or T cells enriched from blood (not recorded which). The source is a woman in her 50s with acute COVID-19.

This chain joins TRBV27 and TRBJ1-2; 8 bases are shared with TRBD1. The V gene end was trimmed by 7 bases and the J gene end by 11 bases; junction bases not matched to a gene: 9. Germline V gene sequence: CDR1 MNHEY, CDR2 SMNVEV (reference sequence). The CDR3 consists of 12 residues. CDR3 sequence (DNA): TGTGCCAGCAAAAACTTCACAGGGGGATACACCTTC. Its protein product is CASKNFTGGYTF.

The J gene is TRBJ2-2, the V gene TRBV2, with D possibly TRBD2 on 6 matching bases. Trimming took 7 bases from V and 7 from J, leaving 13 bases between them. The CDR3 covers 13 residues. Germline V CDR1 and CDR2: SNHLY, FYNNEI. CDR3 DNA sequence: TGTGCCAGCAATACGGGAGTGGTCGGGGAGCTGTTTTTT. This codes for CASNTGVVGELFF.

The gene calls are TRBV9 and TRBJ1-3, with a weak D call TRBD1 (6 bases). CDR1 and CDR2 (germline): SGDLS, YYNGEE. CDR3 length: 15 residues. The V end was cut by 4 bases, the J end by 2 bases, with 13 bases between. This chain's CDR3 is CASSLQGGTGNTIYF. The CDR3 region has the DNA TGTGCCAGCAGCCTCCAAGGGGGAACTGGAAACACCATATATTTT.

The CDR3 loop reads CAWSSQENTEAFF. CDR3 nucleotide sequence: TGTGCCTGGAGTAGTCAGGAGAACACTGAAGCTTTCTTT. The chain is built from TRBV30 and TRBJ1-1; no definite D call. The CDR3 is 13 amino acids. Trimming took off 2 bases at V and 1 base at J, with 8 bases between the two ends. Germline V gene sequence: CDR1 GTSNPN, CDR2 SVGIG (reference sequence). Based on the CDR3 plus reference TRBV30 and TRBJ1-1, the full variable domain is SQTIHQWPATLVQPVGSPLSLECTVEGTSNPNLYWYRQAAGRGLQLLFYSVGIGQISSEVPQNLSASRPQDRQFILSSKKLLLSDSGFYLCAWSSQENTEAFFGQGTRLTVV.

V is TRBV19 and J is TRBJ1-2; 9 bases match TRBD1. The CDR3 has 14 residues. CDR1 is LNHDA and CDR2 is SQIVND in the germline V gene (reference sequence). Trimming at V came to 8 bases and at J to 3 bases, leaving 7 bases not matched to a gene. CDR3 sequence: CASSTGGFDYGYTF. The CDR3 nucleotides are TGTGCCAGTTCGACAGGGGGGTTCGACTATGGCTACACCTTC.

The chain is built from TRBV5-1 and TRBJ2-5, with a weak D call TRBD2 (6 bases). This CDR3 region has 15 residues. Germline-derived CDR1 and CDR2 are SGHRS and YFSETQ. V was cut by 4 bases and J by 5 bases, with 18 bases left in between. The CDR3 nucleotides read TGCGCCAGCAGCACGGGGACTGCGGAGGGGGAGACCCAGTACTTC. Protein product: CASSTGTAEGETQYF.

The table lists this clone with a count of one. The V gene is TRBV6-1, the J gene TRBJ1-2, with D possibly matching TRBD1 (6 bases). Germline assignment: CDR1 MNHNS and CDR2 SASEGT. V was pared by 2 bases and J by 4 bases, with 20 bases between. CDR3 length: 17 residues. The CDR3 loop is CASSEWGEWDTIYGYTF. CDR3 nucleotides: TGTGCCAGCAGTGAATGGGGTGAATGGGACACTATCTATGGCTACACCTTC.

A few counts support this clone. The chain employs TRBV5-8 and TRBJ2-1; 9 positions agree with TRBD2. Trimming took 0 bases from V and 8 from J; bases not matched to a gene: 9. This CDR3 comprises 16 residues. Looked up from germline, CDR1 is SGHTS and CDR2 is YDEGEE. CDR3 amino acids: CASSLGLAGILDEQFF. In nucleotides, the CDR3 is TGTGCCAGCAGCTTGGGTCTAGCGGGAATCCTGGATGAGCAGTTCTTC.

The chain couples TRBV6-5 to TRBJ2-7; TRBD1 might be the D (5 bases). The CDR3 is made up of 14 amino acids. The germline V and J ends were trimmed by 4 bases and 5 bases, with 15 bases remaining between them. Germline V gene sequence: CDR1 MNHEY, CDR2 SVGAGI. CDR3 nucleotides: TGTGCCAGCAGTTCTGCTAACAGGCTCCACGAGCAGTACTTC. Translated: CASSSANRLHEQYF.

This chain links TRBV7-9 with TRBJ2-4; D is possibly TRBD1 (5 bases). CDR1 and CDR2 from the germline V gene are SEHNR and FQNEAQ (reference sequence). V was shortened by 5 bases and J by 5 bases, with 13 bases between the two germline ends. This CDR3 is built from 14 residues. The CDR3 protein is CASSQREGENIQYF. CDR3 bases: TGTGCCAGCAGCCAAAGGGAAGGGGAAAACATTCAGTACTTC.